Following are 25 T cell receptor beta chains from one sample sequenced in a study of spatial heterogeneity in lung cancer (dated 2019 in TCRdb). Libraries were built with 5' RACE. The instrument given in TCRdb is NextSeq 500. The public reads were reanalyzed by TCRdb: fastp trimming at Q25, MiXCR alignment, in-frame beta chains only. Under each unique CDR3 protein, matching rows form one entry showing the most common genes and DNA. The table for this sample lists roughly 18,000 distinct CDR3 sequences; over 15% of them were counted only once. The ten largest account for 11% to 15% of the sample. The time point tag for this specimen amounts to: sample taken at primary tumor resection. TCR sequencing used whole RNA extracted from tumor and nontumor lung tissue, or from cryopreserved PBMC samples, without cell sorting. This sample comprised PBMCs, obtained at surgery. The receptors come from a male donor with early-stage non-small cell lung cancer.

At least ten counts were recorded for this clonotype. The chain employs TRBV5-1 and TRBJ1-1; D unresolved. Germline assignment: CDR1 SGHRS and CDR2 YFSETQ. This CDR3 has 15 amino acids. Trimming shortened V by 0 bases and J by 6 bases, and 15 bases separated the two germline ends. The CDR3 DNA is TGCGCCAGCAGCTTGGGGGCCAGGTCCAGCTCTGAAGCTTTCTTT. Residues: CASSLGARSSSEAFF. Filled out from reference TRBV5-1 and TRBJ1-1, the complete variable domain reads KAGVTQTPRYLIKTRGQQVTLSCSPISGHRSVSWYQQTPGQGLQFLFEYFSETQRNKGNFPGRFSGRQFSNSRSEMNVSTLELGDSALYLCASSLGARSSSEAFFGQGTRLTVV.

This clonotype was seen many times. The genes are TRBV3-1 and TRBJ2-3; D is uncertain. From germline, CDR1 is LGHDT and CDR2 YNNKEL (reference sequence). The length of the CDR3 is 12 residues. Trimming left V 0 bases short and J 4 bases short, with 2 bases between. Here the CDR3 DNA reads TGTGCCAGCAGCCAAGAGCCAGATACGCAGTATTTT. As protein: CASSQEPDTQYF.

There are many counts of this clonotype. The chain is built from TRBV7-9 and TRBJ2-7, with a weak D call TRBD1 (5 bases). CDR3 length: 13 amino acids. Germline-derived CDR1 and CDR2 are SEHNR and FQNEAQ (reference sequence). The V end was cut by 5 bases, the J end by 3 bases, with 11 bases between. CDR3 nucleotides: TGTGCCAGCAGCCTTGGACACTTCTACGAGCAGTACTTC. Amino acid sequence: CASSLGHFYEQYF.

This clonotype was seen a few times. The V gene is TRBV18, the J gene TRBJ2-7, with 8 bases matching TRBD1. This CDR3 has 15 residues. V dropped 4 bases and J dropped 0; count of bases not matched to a gene: 5. The germline V gene has CDR1 KGHSH and CDR2 LQKENI. CDR3 loop: CASSLGQGDSYEQYF. CDR3 in DNA: TGTGCCAGCTCACTCGGACAGGGTGACTCCTACGAGCAGTACTTC.

This clonotype is classed as medium-sized (0.01 to 0.1%). This chain connects TRBV27 to TRBJ2-7, with 10 positions matching TRBD2. Germline CDR1 is MNHEY and CDR2 is SMNVEV (reference sequence). V lost 3 bases and J lost 2; bases outside the gene matches: 4. The CDR3 runs to 15 residues. This chain's CDR3 is CASSFSSGGPYEQYF. CDR3 DNA: TGTGCCAGCAGTTTCTCTAGCGGGGGACCCTACGAGCAGTACTTC.

The sample holds many counts of this clonotype. This chain connects TRBV12-3 or TRBV12-4 to TRBJ1-5, with unresolved D. The CDR3 totals 15 residues. V was shortened by 6 bases and J by 4 bases, with 16 bases between the two germline ends. CDR3 residues: CASSSGLYPNQPQHF. The CDR3 nucleotides are TGTGCCAGCAGCTCAGGACTATATCCGAATCAGCCCCAGCATTTT.

The chain couples TRBV29-1 to TRBJ2-1; the D call may be TRBD1 or TRBD2 (5 bases each). The CDR3 length is 12 residues. Germline CDR1 is SQVTM and CDR2 is ANQGSEA. Deletions cut 4 bases from V and 5 bases from J, with 9 bases between. The CDR3 reads CSVAQGDNEQFF. In DNA, the CDR3 is TGCAGCGTTGCGCAGGGAGACAATGAGCAGTTCTTC.

V usage is TRBV12-3 or TRBV12-4 and J usage is TRBJ1-1, with D possibly TRBD1 on 5 matching bases. CDR3 size: 15 residues. V lost 3 bases and J 7 bases, leaving 18 bases between the germline ends. The CDR3 here is CASSLRKDKENEAFF. In nucleotides, the CDR3 is TGTGCCAGCAGTTTGCGTAAGGACAAGGAAAATGAAGCTTTCTTT.

This clonotype was observed a handful of times. J is TRBJ2-2 and V is TRBV12-3 or TRBV12-4, with a possible D match to TRBD1 (7 bases). The CDR3 consists of 14 residues. V was trimmed by 7 bases and J by 7 bases, leaving 16 bases between them. The CDR3 loop is CASTSQGGGGELFF. Written as DNA, the CDR3 is TGTGCCAGCACATCTCAGGGGGGTGGCGGGGAGCTGTTTTTT.

The chain links TRBV28 to TRBJ1-6; no clear D gene. V gave up 10 bases and J gave up 0 bases, with 13 bases separating them. The CDR3 is made up of 15 amino acids. CDR1 and CDR2 from the germline V gene are MDHEN and SYDVKM. The CDR3 nucleotides are TGTGCCACCGAGACGGGGAGCTCCTATAATTCACCCCTCCACTTT. This gives the protein CATETGSSYNSPLHF.

This clonotype was seen ten or more times. The CDR3 sequence: CASSQVPNQPQHF. The CDR3 DNA reads TGTGCCAGCAGCCAGGTCCCTAATCAGCCCCAGCATTTT. The chain couples TRBV11-2 to TRBJ1-5; D call uncertain. With 5 bases removed from V and 4 bases from J, the gap between germline ends came to 9 bases. The CDR3 totals 13 residues. Germline-derived CDR1 and CDR2 are SGHAT and FQNNGV.

This chain links TRBV7-8 with TRBJ2-3; tentatively, D is TRBD2 (7 bases). V gave up 2 bases and J gave up 2 bases, with 23 bases separating them. The CDR3 has 19 residues. The germline CDR1 and CDR2 sequences are SGHVS and FQNEAQ. The CDR3 region has the DNA TGTGCCAGCAGCTTAACCCCCTCAACGGTGCGGGGGCCCACAGATACGCAGTATTTT. Translation gives CASSLTPSTVRGPTDTQYF.

This clonotype occurred a few times. The J gene is TRBJ2-2, the V gene TRBV15, with D hard to call. This CDR3 is 15 amino acids long. Looked up from germline, CDR1 is LNHNV and CDR2 is YYDKDF (reference sequence). V dropped 0 bases and J dropped 2 bases, with 7 bases sitting between them. The CDR3 sequence: CATSRDLDNTGELFF. DNA for the CDR3: TGTGCCACCAGCAGAGACCTTGACAACACCGGGGAGCTGTTTTTT.

This chain joins TRBV12-3 or TRBV12-4 and TRBJ2-3; TRBD2 matches at 8 bases. This CDR3 is built from 15 residues. Trimming removed 5 bases from V and 3 bases from J; junction bases left unmatched: 7. CDR3 loop: CASSPGGAKTDTQYF. The CDR3 region has the DNA TGTGCCAGCAGTCCCGGGGGGGCTAAAACAGATACGCAGTATTTT.

The chain employs TRBV20-1 and TRBJ2-3; D remains unclear. Germline values: CDR1 DFQATT, CDR2 SNEGSKA (reference sequence). V was pared by 1 base and J by 5 bases, with 22 bases between. The CDR3 has 17 amino acids. The CDR3 nucleotides are TGCAGTGCTAGAGTGAGCCCTGGAGTTCTCACCCTAGATACGCAGTATTTT. The encoded protein is CSARVSPGVLTLDTQYF.

V usage is TRBV12-3 or TRBV12-4 and J usage is TRBJ1-1; D may be TRBD1 (5 bases). The CDR3 is made up of 15 amino acids. Trimming took 5 bases from V and 4 from J, leaving 17 bases between them. CDR3 bases: TGTGCCAGCAGTAAGGTGGGGGTTATTGGCACTGAAGCTTTCTTT. Its protein is CASSKVGVIGTEAFF.

This sequence joins TRBV29-1 and TRBJ2-7, with a possible D match to TRBD2 (5 bases). CDR1 and CDR2 from the germline V gene are SQVTM and ANQGSEA. Trimming pared 1 base from V and 1 base from J, leaving 8 bases between. The CDR3 covers 13 residues. The CDR3 DNA is TGCAGCGTTGAAGCTCCGGGATCCTACGAGCAGTACTTC. Translation gives CSVEAPGSYEQYF.

This clonotype was recorded many times. The chain joins TRBV5-6 to TRBJ1-2, with D unclear. The CDR3 extends over 12 amino acids. Germline lookup yields CDR1 SGHDT and CDR2 YYEEEE. Trimming left V 3 bases short and J 4 bases short, with 7 bases between. The CDR3 nucleotides are TGTGCCAGCAGCTATGGCACCTATGGCTACACCTTC. It is translated as CASSYGTYGYTF. The full variable domain, completed using reference TRBV5-6 and TRBJ1-2, is DAGVTQSPTHLIKTRGQQVTLRCSPKSGHDTVSWYQQALGQGPQFIFQYYEEEERQRGNFPDRFSGHQFPNYSSELNVNALLLGDSALYLCASSYGTYGYTFGSGTRLTVV.

The V call is TRBV7-3, the J call TRBJ2-1; 7 nucleotides agree with TRBD2. The CDR3 loop spans 14 amino acids. The junction had 6 bases not matched to a gene; V was cut back by 5 bases and J by 5 bases. Germline assignment: CDR1 SGHTA and CDR2 FQGTGA. Written as DNA, the CDR3 is TGTGCCAGCAGCGAGAGCGGGGCACACAATGAGCAGTTCTTC. Protein sequence: CASSESGAHNEQFF.

This clonotype was detected a few times. The V gene is TRBV29-1, the J gene TRBJ1-2; D unresolved. Trimming removed 0 bases from V and 2 bases from J, with 13 bases in between. The CDR3 is 15 amino acids. Germline values: CDR1 SQVTM, CDR2 ANQGSEA. This CDR3 is CSVEDPTDGNYGYTF. In nucleotides, the CDR3 is TGCAGCGTTGAAGACCCAACGGACGGGAACTATGGCTACACCTTC.

The chain employs TRBV5-1 and TRBJ2-1, with 16 bases lining up with TRBD2. Unmatched junction bases numbered 7, after V lost 4 bases and J lost 6 bases. Germline-derived CDR1 and CDR2 are SGHRS and YFSETQ. The CDR3 spans 17 residues. The CDR3 DNA sequence: TGCGCCAGCAGCGCGGGACTAGCGGGGGGGCCTTTCAATGAGCAGTTCTTC. It encodes CASSAGLAGGPFNEQFF.

The CDR3 region is CASSVGLDNSPLHF. The CDR3 nucleotides read TGCGCCAGCAGCGTGGGACTGGATAATTCACCCCTCCACTTT. The chain couples TRBV5-1 to TRBJ1-6, with D maybe TRBD1 (5 bases). V was clipped by 4 bases and J by 5 bases, with 10 bases between them. From germline, CDR1 is SGHRS and CDR2 YFSETQ. The CDR3 consists of 14 residues.

This chain joins TRBV6-2 or TRBV6-3 and TRBJ2-2; D gene ambiguous. Germline-derived CDR1 and CDR2 are MNHEY and SVGEGT. The CDR3 covers 14 residues. V was trimmed by 0 bases and J by 4 bases, leaving 6 bases between them. This CDR3 is CASSYSWSTGELFF. CDR3 sequence (DNA): TGTGCCAGCAGTTACTCGTGGAGCACCGGGGAGCTGTTTTTT.

This clonotype was seen ten or more times. The rearrangement joins TRBV11-2 to TRBJ2-5; D is unresolved. The CDR3 is 11 residues long. Trimming pared 3 bases from V and 11 bases from J, leaving 10 bases between. Germline V gives CDR1 SGHAT, CDR2 FQNNGV. Here the CDR3 reads CASSFQDSQYF. CDR3 bases: TGTGCCAGCAGCTTTCAAGACTCGCAGTACTTC.

The CDR3, as DNA: TGCGCCAGCCGTTCCTCCTGTGGGAGGGGATGTTACGAGCAGTACTTC. This gives the protein CASRSSCGRGCYEQYF. The genes are TRBV23-1 and TRBJ2-7; 7 nucleotides line up with TRBD2. TRBV23-1 is recorded as an ORF, its role being uncertain. This CDR3 contains 16 residues. J was trimmed by 4 bases and V by 8 bases; bases with no gene match: 17.